This T cell receptor beta chain is from a study of CD8 T cells in Susac syndrome. The CDR3 loop spans 14 amino acids. CDR1 is MDHEN and CDR2 is SYDVKM in the germline V gene. The V gene lost 1 base and the J gene lost 3 bases, with 10 bases spanning the gap. The authors reverse transcribed 0.5 to 1 ug RNA with random hexamers. From the immunoSEQ multiplex PCR reads, TCRdb called clonotypes with MiXCR, one entry per CDR3 protein. The table lists about 52,000 distinct CDR3 sequences, 90% to 95% of them singletons. The chain carries TRBV28 and TRBJ2-7; D is unresolved. This TCR was sampled from a human donor with multiple sclerosis. Sequencing was carried out using CD8+ T cells from PBMCs. CDR3 nucleotides: TGTGCCAGCAGTTTATCAGGCGACAACTACGAGCAGTACTTC. Amino acids: CASSLSGDNYEQYF. Full variable domain (rest looked up from reference TRBV28 and TRBJ2-7): DVKVTQSSRYLVKRTGEKVFLECVQDMDHENMFWYRQDPGLGLRLIYFSYDVKMKEKGDIPEGYSVSREKKERFSLILESASTNQTSMYLCASSLSGDNYEQYFGPGTRLTVT.